The 22 T cell receptor beta chains reported below all come from one sample, sequenced in a study of T cell changes during pregnancy in multiple sclerosis. Sequencing used immunoSEQ multiplex PCR; TCRdb keeps in-frame clones, though not all of them. The sample carries about 64,000 clones, roughly 90% recorded once. Source: peripheral blood, taken in the second trimester of pregnancy. These receptors came from a female donor with multiple sclerosis, enrolled in a pregnancy study.

V and J are TRBV28 and TRBJ2-5; 9 nucleotides line up with TRBD1. This CDR3 has 17 residues. Looked up from germline, CDR1 is MDHEN and CDR2 is SYDVKM. Unmatched junction bases numbered 12, after V lost 5 bases and J lost 2 bases. Written as DNA, the CDR3 is TGTGCCAGCAGTCTCCACTCCGGGACAGGGACACAAGAGACCCAGTACTTC. Translation: CASSLHSGTGTQETQYF.

The chain uses TRBV7-2 and TRBJ1-1; TRBD1 matches 7 bases. The V gene's germline CDR1 is SGHTA and CDR2 FQGNSA. After removal of 1 base from V and 9 bases from J, the junction contained 5 bases not matched to a gene. This CDR3 region has 13 residues. CDR3 residues: CASSLEETGQAFF. CDR3 sequence (DNA): TGTGCCAGCAGCTTAGAGGAGACAGGGCAAGCTTTCTTT.

This chain links TRBV25-1 with TRBJ2-1, with 11 positions matching TRBD2. J was trimmed by 11 bases and V by 10 bases; bases with no gene match: 10. CDR1 is MGHDK and CDR2 is SYGVNS in the germline V gene. CDR3 length: 13 amino acids. The CDR3 DNA reads TGTGCCACCAAGGGACTAGCGGAAATCCAGCAGTTCTTC. As protein: CATKGLAEIQQFF.

The J gene is TRBJ1-4, the V gene TRBV5-1, with TRBD1 as a possible D gene (5 bases). This CDR3 is 14 amino acids long. In germline, CDR1 is SGHRS, CDR2 YFSETQ. Trimming took 4 bases from V and 7 from J, leaving 14 bases between them. The CDR3 here is CASSLSGQVEKLFF. The CDR3 DNA reads as TGCGCCAGCAGCCTCTCAGGGCAGGTTGAAAAACTGTTTTTT.

The genes are TRBV10-3 and TRBJ1-2; perhaps TRBD1 as D (5 bases). Germline V gene lookup returns CDR1 ENHRY and CDR2 SYGVKD. The V and J ends lost 4 bases and 0 bases respectively, with 12 bases between them. The CDR3 is 15 amino acids. CDR3 amino acids: CAISADTLANYGYTF. CDR3 nucleotides: TGTGCCATCAGTGCGGACACGCTAGCTAACTATGGCTACACCTTC.

V gene TRBV5-1 combines with J gene TRBJ2-5; 9 nucleotides match TRBD1. The DNA end is more similar to TRBJ2-7, so the J call may be wrong. The CDR3 has 15 amino acids. Germline CDR1 SGHRS, CDR2 YFSETQ. Here the CDR3 DNA reads TGCGCCAGCAGCCCCGGGACAGGGATCACATACGAGCAGTACTTC. Protein product: CASSPGTGITYEQYF.

As DNA, the CDR3 is TGTGCCAGTTCGAGACAGGGGGCGGCCCTGAGCTCCTACGAGCAGTACTTC. Its protein product is CASSRQGAALSSYEQYF. The chain is built from TRBV19 and TRBJ2-7; 10 bases fit TRBD1. Germline V CDR1 and CDR2: LNHDA, SQIVND (reference sequence). J was trimmed by 0 bases and V by 8 bases; bases with no gene match: 13. The CDR3 covers 17 residues.

This rearrangement joins TRBV6-1 to TRBJ1-5; D might be TRBD1 (5 bases). The CDR3 is 14 amino acids. The germline V gene encodes CDR1 MNHNS and CDR2 SASEGT. Trimming shortened V by 8 bases and J by 4 bases, and 15 bases separated the two germline ends. DNA of the CDR3: TGTGCCAGCTACCTTGGGGGGGGAAATCAGCCCCAGCATTTT. As protein: CASYLGGGNQPQHF.

The chain uses TRBV28 and TRBJ2-5; D perhaps matches TRBD1 (5 bases). The end of the DNA aligns better with TRBJ2-7, so the J call may be wrong. The V gene's germline CDR1 is MDHEN and CDR2 SYDVKM. The CDR3 contains 13 residues. The CDR3 reads CASSLTESYEQYF. The DNA for the CDR3 is TGTGCCAGCAGTTTGACAGAGAGCTACGAGCAGTACTTC.

J is TRBJ2-5 and V is TRBV10-2; 10 positions agree with TRBD2. CDR1 is WSHSY and CDR2 is SAAADI in the germline V gene. The CDR3 is 15 residues long. The V gene end was trimmed by 0 bases and the J gene end by 3 bases; junction bases not matched to a gene: 1. The CDR3 region is CASSESGLAEETQYF. The CDR3 coding sequence is TGCGCCAGCAGTGAGTCTGGACTAGCGGAAGAGACCCAGTACTTC.

J is TRBJ2-3 and V is TRBV7-2, with 11 bases matching TRBD2. Germline V CDR1 and CDR2: SGHTA, FQGNSA. The CDR3 sequence is 15 residues long. J lost 0 bases, V lost 4 bases, and 0 bases had no gene match. CDR3 DNA: TGTGCCAGCAGCTGGACTAGCGGGAGCACAGATACGCAGTATTTT. Residues: CASSWTSGSTDTQYF.

The chain joins TRBV28 to TRBJ2-7; 8 positions match TRBD1. The CDR3 has 13 amino acids. From germline, CDR1 is MDHEN and CDR2 SYDVKM. J was trimmed by 9 bases and V by 5 bases; bases with no gene match: 9. The CDR3 sequence: CASSPPDRGRQYF. CDR3 DNA sequence: TGTGCCAGCAGTCCCCCTGACAGGGGTCGGCAGTACTTC.

The CDR3 sequence is CASSMQLAGGPYEQYF. The CDR3 region has the DNA TGTGCCAGTAGTATGCAGCTAGCGGGAGGTCCCTACGAGCAGTACTTC. This chain connects TRBV19 to TRBJ2-7; 11 positions agree with TRBD2. V dropped 3 bases and J dropped 2; count of bases not matched to a gene: 6. The germline gives CDR1 LNHDA, CDR2 SQIVND (reference sequence). This CDR3 comprises 16 residues.

This chain uses TRBV19 with TRBJ2-7, with D possibly being TRBD2 (6 bases). There are 16 residues in the CDR3. Germline CDR1 reads LNHDA; CDR2 reads SQIVND (reference sequence). V was pared by 4 bases and J by 7 bases, with 23 bases between. The CDR3 DNA is TGTGCCAGTAGTAAAATAGCTCCTGGAGTCCGGGAGGAGCAGTACTTC. Amino acids: CASSKIAPGVREEQYF.

The V and J genes are TRBV27 and TRBJ2-7; 8 nucleotides align to TRBD1. This CDR3 is built from 17 residues. V lost 7 bases, J lost 0 bases, and 14 bases stayed unmatched. Germline CDR1 is MNHEY and CDR2 is SMNVEV (reference sequence). CDR3 region: CASTRDTTGGYSYEQYF. For the CDR3, the DNA is TGTGCCAGCACCCGGGATACTACAGGGGGATACTCCTACGAGCAGTACTTC.

The chain uses TRBV11-2 and TRBJ1-3; a possible D gene is TRBD1 (6 bases). Germline V gives CDR1 SGHAT, CDR2 FQNNGV. Trimming cost V 1 base and J 7 bases, with 8 bases left between them. This CDR3 contains 13 residues. The CDR3 here is CASSLGTDNTIYF. Here the CDR3 DNA reads TGTGCCAGCAGCTTAGGGACAGACAACACCATATATTTT.

The CDR3 loop is CASSLEGDAGGPYTGELFF. The CDR3 region has the DNA TGTGCCAGCAGCTTAGAAGGGGACGCGGGAGGGCCCTACACCGGGGAGCTGTTTTTT. The rearrangement joins TRBV7-2 to TRBJ2-2, with TRBD2 matching over 9 bases. The CDR3 totals 19 residues. V was pared by 1 base and J by 3 bases, with 12 bases of the junction left unmatched. Looked up from germline, CDR1 is SGHTA and CDR2 is FQGNSA.

The chain employs TRBV10-3 and TRBJ2-1, with 9 bases fitting TRBD2. CDR1 and CDR2 (germline): ENHRY, SYGVKD. The trim removed 3 bases at V and 4 bases at J, leaving 7 bases unmatched. The CDR3 runs to 16 residues. The CDR3 DNA reads as TGTGCCATCAGTGAACAGGCGGGAGGGCTGTACAATGAGCAGTTCTTC. Amino acid sequence: CAISEQAGGLYNEQFF.

The sample holds one count of this clone. This chain joins TRBV27 and TRBJ1-5, with a weak D call TRBD1 (5 bases). The CDR3 has 15 residues. Per germline, CDR1 MNHEY and CDR2 SMNVEV (reference sequence). V lost 2 bases and J lost 6, with 14 bases in between. The chain's CDR3 is CASSLPRGASQPQHF. CDR3 coding DNA: TGTGCCAGCAGTTTACCTCGCGGGGCAAGTCAGCCCCAGCATTTT.

V and J are TRBV28 and TRBJ2-7, with D tentatively TRBD2 (7 bases). V lost 1 base, J lost 5 bases, and 18 bases lay in between. The CDR3 is 16 amino acids. Germline CDR1 reads MDHEN; CDR2 reads SYDVKM. The CDR3 nucleotides read TGTGCCAGCAGTTTATCGCCGAGGGGGGGGCCGCACGAGCAGTACTTC. Protein: CASSLSPRGGPHEQYF.

J is TRBJ2-1 and V is TRBV27, with 10 bases that match TRBD2. With 7 bases clipped from V and 4 bases from J, the junction kept 16 bases outside the gene matches. Germline V gene data show CDR1 as MNHEY and CDR2 as SMNVEV (reference sequence). The CDR3 covers 18 residues. The CDR3 DNA reads TGTGCCAGCACACCTAGGGAACGACTAGCGGGCAGGTACAATGAGCAGTTCTTC. Amino acids: CASTPRERLAGRYNEQFF.

This clone was seen only a few times. This chain joins TRBV9 and TRBJ2-7; 7 bases match TRBD1. The CDR3 contains 13 residues. From germline, CDR1 is SGDLS and CDR2 YYNGEE. V lost 4 bases, J lost 3 bases, and 4 bases stayed unmatched. The DNA for the CDR3 is TGTGCCAGCAGCCATGGGGACAGCTACGAGCAGTACTTC. Translated, it gives CASSHGDSYEQYF.